The TCR beta chain described here comes from a study of blood T cell repertoires in COVID-19 (dated by TCRdb to 2020 to 2021). Context from the whole study: Collaborator samples came from the United States, Italy and Spain and covered acute and convalescent phases of COVID-19. The material from the prospective study consisted of cDNA or gDNA derived from T cells, B-cell-depleted T cells, or PBMCs. Subjects who had been exposed to COVID-19, were actively infected with it, or had recovered from it provided the deeply sampled blood TCRbeta repertoires that made up the dataset. A freely available public database, intended as a resource for researchers studying the immune response to SARS-CoV-2, is where the repertoires were released. The samples were drawn from two sources: the first 160 participants of the ongoing ImmuneRACE study, and 950 to 1,500 subjects contributed by 6 global collaborators. Sample metadata almost always included a de-identified subject ID, COVID-19 status, age in years and sex. Where HLA class I and class II types were available, the types were taken from metadata supplied by the sample provider, not from assay-based typing. Overall study results and their limits: The amount of clinical and demographic metadata varied by source and participant and was provided uncurated.

Collaborating institutions collected whole blood in K2EDTA tubes following their own protocols. Collaborator samples were shipped for TCRbeta analysis as frozen whole blood, isolated PBMCs, or DNA extracted from either sample type. TCRbeta CDR3 regions were amplified from genomic DNA using the immunoSEQ Assay, a bias-controlled multiplex PCR. The original methods were these. Within the assay, amplification of reference gene primers was used to estimate how many nucleated cells each sample contained. Sequence reads were collapsed and filtered to measure the absolute abundance of every unique TCRbeta CDR3 rearrangement. For each sample, productive Simpson clonality was calculated as the square root of Simpson's diversity index over productive rearrangements. This is the immuneACCESS table as TCRdb keeps it, with only in-frame sequences that have V and J called. A part of the clones is gone; compared with another copy, unresolved V genes explain less than half, and the rest is unexplained. V and J calls and clone size are copied from that table; D and trimming were computed from the DNA. A total of a few hundred thousand clones appear in this sample, around 84% of them only once. About 4.8% of the sample lies in the top ten.

About this clone: Its antigen is currently not known. The sample holds no much larger clone one base away, and base qualities are not on file.

Specimen: peripheral blood. The receptor comes from a man between 50 and 59 years old with acute or convalescent COVID-19.

The CDR3 corresponds to CASSAGQRREKLFF. In nucleotide form, the sequence is TGTGCCAGCAGTGCGGGACAGAGGAGGGAAAAACTGTTTTTT. The chain couples TRBV5-4 to TRBJ1-4; 7 of the junction bases match TRBD1. The CDR3 measures 14 amino acids from cysteine to phenylalanine. CDR3 DNA is the only sequence kept; it has 42 bases, read in frame from the first base. CDR1 is given as SGHNT and CDR2 as YYREEE, both from the germline V gene (reference sequence). The germline V and J ends show losses of 5 bases and 8 bases respectively, and no gene match explains 9 bases of the junction.